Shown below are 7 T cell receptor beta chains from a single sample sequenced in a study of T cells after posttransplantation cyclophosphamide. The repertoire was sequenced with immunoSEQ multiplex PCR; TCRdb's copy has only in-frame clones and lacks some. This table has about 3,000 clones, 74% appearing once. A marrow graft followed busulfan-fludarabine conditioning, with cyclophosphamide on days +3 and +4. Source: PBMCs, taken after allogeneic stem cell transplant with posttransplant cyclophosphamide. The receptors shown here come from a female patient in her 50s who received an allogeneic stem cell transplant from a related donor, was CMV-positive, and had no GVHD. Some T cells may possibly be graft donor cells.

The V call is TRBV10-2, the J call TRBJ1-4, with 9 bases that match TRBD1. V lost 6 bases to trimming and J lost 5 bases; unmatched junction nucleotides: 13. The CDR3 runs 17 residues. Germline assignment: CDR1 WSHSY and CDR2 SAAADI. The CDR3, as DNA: TGCGCCAGCAGCGGCCCCGGGAGACAGGGGGGGAATGAAAAACTGTTTTTT. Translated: CASSGPGRQGGNEKLFF.

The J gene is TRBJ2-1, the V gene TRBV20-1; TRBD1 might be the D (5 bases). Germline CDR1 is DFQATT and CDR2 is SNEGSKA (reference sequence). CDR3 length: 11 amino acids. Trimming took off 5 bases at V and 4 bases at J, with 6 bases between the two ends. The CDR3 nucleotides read TGCAGTGCTTCAGGGTACAATGAGCAGTTCTTC. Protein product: CSASGYNEQFF.

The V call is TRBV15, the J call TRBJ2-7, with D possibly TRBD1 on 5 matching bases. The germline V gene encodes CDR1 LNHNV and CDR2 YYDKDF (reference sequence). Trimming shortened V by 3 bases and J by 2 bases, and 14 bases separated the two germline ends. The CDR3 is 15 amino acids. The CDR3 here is CATSRENAGPYEQYF. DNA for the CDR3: TGTGCCACCAGCAGGGAAAACGCAGGGCCCTACGAGCAGTACTTC.

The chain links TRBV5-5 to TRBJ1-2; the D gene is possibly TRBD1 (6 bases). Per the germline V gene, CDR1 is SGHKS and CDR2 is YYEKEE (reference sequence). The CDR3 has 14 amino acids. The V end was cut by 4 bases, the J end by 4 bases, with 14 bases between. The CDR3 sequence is CASSQADSAYGYTF. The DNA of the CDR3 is TGTGCCAGCAGCCAAGCGGACAGTGCCTATGGCTACACCTTC.

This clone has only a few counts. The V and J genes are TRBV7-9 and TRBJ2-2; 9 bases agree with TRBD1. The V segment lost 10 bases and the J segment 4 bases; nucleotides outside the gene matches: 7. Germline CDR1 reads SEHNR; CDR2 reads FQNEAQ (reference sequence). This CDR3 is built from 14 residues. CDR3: CATHRGQATGELFF. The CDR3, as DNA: TGTGCCACCCACAGGGGGCAGGCCACCGGGGAGCTGTTTTTT.

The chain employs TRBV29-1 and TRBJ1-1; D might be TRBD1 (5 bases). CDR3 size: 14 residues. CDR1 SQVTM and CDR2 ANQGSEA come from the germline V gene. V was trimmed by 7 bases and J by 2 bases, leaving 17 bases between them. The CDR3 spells CSASFQGLNTEAFF. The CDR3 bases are TGCAGCGCGTCGTTTCAGGGCCTTAACACTGAAGCTTTCTTT.

This CDR3 is CASMFQGPNTEAFF. The CDR3 region has the DNA TGTGCCAGTATGTTCCAGGGCCCGAACACTGAAGCTTTCTTT. The rearrangement joins TRBV19 to TRBJ1-1; TRBD1 is a possible D gene (5 bases). The CDR3 contains 14 residues. V lost 7 bases and J 1 base, leaving 13 bases between the germline ends. CDR1 is LNHDA, CDR2 SQIVND, per germline (reference sequence).